This T cell receptor (beta chain) derives from a study of post-analysis software for immune sequencing data. The CDR3 extends over 14 amino acids. Trimming pared 7 bases from V and 5 bases from J, leaving 17 bases between. General study findings and limits: In patients, TRBV5-6, TRBV5-1 and TRBV20-1 belonged to roughly five TRBV segments found more frequently than in controls.

Researchers reported that TCR beta cDNA libraries carried unique molecular identifiers. Each sample of about 0.95 to 10 million input T cells yielded roughly 500,000 cDNA molecules, so each molecule approximated one T cell. TCRdb re-called the PCR reads with MiXCR, one entry per CDR3 protein. The data contain 550,000 to 700,000 distinct CDR3 sequences, roughly 47% of them singletons. In its sample, this clonotype was seen a few times. The antigen remains undetermined. This clonotype was sampled from a girl under 18 with multiple sclerosis. The chain links TRBV12-3 or TRBV12-4 to TRBJ1-2; tentative D call: TRBD1 (6 bases). Material for sequencing was blood. The DNA for the CDR3 is TGTGCCAGCACCCCAAGGGGGGCACCTTATGGCTACACCTTC. This sequence encodes CASTPRGAPYGYTF.